The entry that follows covers one TCR beta chain sequence. This specimen comes from a study of T-cell memory formation after mild COVID-19. Each CDR3 protein is one row after TCRdb ran MiXCR on the 5' RACE reads. The repertoire consists of hundreds of thousands of distinct CDR3 sequences, with approximately 25% occurring once and the leading ten covering under 15%. The CDR3 extends over 14 amino acids. CDR1 SGDLS and CDR2 YYNGEE come from the germline V gene. V lost 3 bases to trimming and J lost 5 bases, with 14 bases between them. Sequencing input: PBMCs or a T cell subset sorted from them (not recorded which). The clonotype was recovered from an adult woman who had mild COVID-19 (a few samples of this study predate the infection). Cell type and time point are not known. The chain employs TRBV9 and TRBJ2-5; possible D gene TRBD2, 5 bases. CDR3 DNA sequence: TGTGCCAGCAGCGGCGGGTCTAAAGGGGAGACCCAGTACTTC. Its translation: CASSGGSKGETQYF.